This T cell receptor (beta chain) was recorded in a study of CD8 T cells in ankylosing spondylitis. General study results and limits: As reported, disease-linked clones showed significant enrichment in matched ankylosing spondylitis synovial fluid.

This clonotype was found a few times. The antigen is not known. TCRdb reanalysed the 5' RACE reads using MiXCR and keeps one entry per CDR3 protein. Of fewer than 250,000 distinct CDR3 sequences in the sample, 32% are singletons; the top ten hold roughly 4%. The material sequenced was blood, either unsorted or a sorted T cell fraction (not recorded which). The clonotype originates from a male donor with ankylosing spondylitis or in good health (not recorded which).

CDR3: CASSVGLAGGLDEQFF. The CDR3 nucleotides are TGTGCCAGCAGCGTAGGGCTAGCGGGGGGCCTGGATGAGCAGTTCTTC. The chain uses TRBV9 and TRBJ2-1; 11 bases agree with TRBD2. CDR3 length: 16 residues. Per the germline V gene, CDR1 is SGDLS and CDR2 is YYNGEE. V lost 0 bases, J lost 8 bases, and 7 bases stayed unmatched.